These T cell receptor beta chains were read from a single sample in a study of technical replicates of blood from several donors. Assay: immunoSEQ multiplex PCR; the TCRdb copy retains only in-frame clones and omits some. The table lists 60,000 to 90,000 clones, approximately 95% of them singletons. The sample comprised T cells isolated from PBMCs. These receptors came from a human donor in good health. Both conserved end residues are part of each CDR3. A D gene is named only where the DNA matches it firmly. Size tells how often a clone was seen (once, few, many) or the class of an expanded clone, and some rows leave it out.

DNA	CDR3	D	size	V	J
TGTGCCAGCAGCATGGGTCCTGAGGGCGGCTACACCTTC	CASSMGPEGGYTF	NA	once	TRBV7-2	TRBJ1-2
TGTGCCAGCAGTGATCAGGGCTATTCACCCCTCCACTTT	CASSDQGYSPLHF	NA	NA	TRBV2	TRBJ1-6
TGTGCCTGGAGTAAACGGACTAGTGGGAAAGAGACCCAGTACTTC	CAWSKRTSGKETQYF	TRBD2	few	TRBV30	TRBJ2-5
TGTGCTAGTGGTTTGCTCCAGACAGGGGCATATTTGAATAGCAATCAGCCCCAGCATTTT	CASGLLQTGAYLNSNQPQHF	TRBD1	NA	TRBV12-5	TRBJ1-5
TGCAGCGTTTTAAACGAGGCAGGGGCTAACTATGGCTACACCTTC	CSVLNEAGANYGYTF	NA	once	TRBV29-1	TRBJ1-2
TGTGCCAGCAGCAACAGGGTTTTTTACGAGCAGTACTTC	CASSNRVFYEQYF	NA	NA	TRBV28	TRBJ2-7
TGTGCCAGCAGAGGGACAGGGATCTACAATGAGCAGTTCTTC	CASRGTGIYNEQFF	TRBD1	NA	TRBV27	TRBJ2-1
TGCGCCAGCAGCCAAGGACTAGCCTTGGAGGAGACCCAGTACTTC	CASSQGLALEETQYF	TRBD2	NA	TRBV4-1	TRBJ2-5
TGTGCCACCAGCGACCTCCTGACAGGACGCTCTGGAAACACCATATATTTT	CATSDLLTGRSGNTIYF	NA	NA	TRBV15	TRBJ1-3
TGCGCCAGCAGCTTGGCCGTTGGCGGCAGCCAAGAGACCCAGTACTTC	CASSLAVGGSQETQYF	NA	NA	TRBV5-1	TRBJ2-5
TGCGCCAGCAGCCAAGATAGTAATTCCTACAATGAGCAGTTCTTC	CASSQDSNSYNEQFF	NA	few	TRBV4-1	TRBJ2-1